The 28 T cell receptor beta chains below were found in one sample sequenced in a study of cytomegalovirus exposure and HLA in healthy donors. The PCR ran on 60 Vbeta and 13 Jbeta primers. Profiled with immunoSEQ multiplex PCR; TCRdb holds only in-frame clones, not every one. In total, the table holds 150,000 or so clones. The sample consisted of PBMCs. The origin of the receptors is a woman aged 45-65 years in good health and CMV-seronegative.

This chain uses TRBV30 with TRBJ1-5, with 8 bases aligning to TRBD1. Germline CDR1 reads GTSNPN; CDR2 reads SVGIG (reference sequence). Trimming took 7 bases from V and 7 from J; bases not matched to a gene: 9. This CDR3 is built from 13 residues. For the CDR3, the DNA is TGTGCCTACACTCCAGGGGGCGGCCAGCCCCAGCATTTT. Translated: CAYTPGGGQPQHF.

The rearrangement joins TRBV5-1 to TRBJ2-7, with 9 positions matching TRBD2. Germline lookup yields CDR1 SGHRS and CDR2 YFSETQ. J lost 4 bases, V lost 2 bases, and 7 bases had no gene match. This CDR3 contains 15 residues. CDR3 DNA: TGCGCCAGCAGCTTAGTTAGCGGGGGTGATTACGAGCAGTACTTC. This gives the protein CASSLVSGGDYEQYF.

This sequence joins TRBV28 and TRBJ1-5; no firm D call. V was trimmed by 3 bases and J by 7 bases, leaving 13 bases between them. The CDR3 is 14 amino acids. Germline-derived CDR1 and CDR2 are MDHEN and SYDVKM. The CDR3 region has the DNA TGTGCCAGCAGTTTCGAGGTGGGTAGACAGCCCCAGCATTTT. Translating gives CASSFEVGRQPQHF.

The chain combines TRBV7-3 with TRBJ1-1, with a possible D match to TRBD1 (5 bases). V shed 0 bases and J shed 4 bases, with 9 bases lying between them. The CDR3 consists of 14 residues. CDR1 and CDR2 from the germline V gene are SGHTA and FQGTGA. CDR3 DNA sequence: TGTGCCAGCAGCTTAACGGGCGGGGGCACTGAAGCTTTCTTT. Amino acids: CASSLTGGGTEAFF.

The rearrangement joins TRBV9 to TRBJ2-5; 8 bases are shared with TRBD1. The J call may be mistaken, given a closer DNA end match to TRBJ2-7. Looked up from germline, CDR1 is SGDLS and CDR2 is YYNGEE. The CDR3 has 14 amino acids. The CDR3 here is CASSAGQGNYEQYF. The CDR3 nucleotides read TGTGCCAGCAGCGCCGGACAGGGAAACTACGAGCAGTACTTC.

The chain is built from TRBV6-6 and TRBJ1-5; TRBD1 matches 8 bases. This CDR3 is built from 15 residues. The V gene's germline CDR1 is MNHNY and CDR2 SVGAGI (reference sequence). V lost 2 bases and J lost 4; bases outside the gene matches: 4. The CDR3 DNA follows: TGTGCCAGCAGTTACGGACAGGGCGGGAATCAGCCCCAGCATTTT. As protein: CASSYGQGGNQPQHF.

The chain uses TRBV19 and TRBJ2-1, with a weak D call TRBD2 (5 bases). Trimming left V 1 base short and J 9 bases short, with 25 bases between. CDR1 and CDR2 (germline): LNHDA, SQIVND (reference sequence). The CDR3 totals 18 residues. CDR3 coding DNA: TGTGCCAGTAGTATAGGAGCGGTCCGTCAGCTGGGTATAGCTGAGCAGTTCTTC. Translation gives CASSIGAVRQLGIAEQFF.

The chain is built from TRBV14 and TRBJ2-5; D not certain. Germline lookup yields CDR1 SGHDN and CDR2 FVKESK. With 4 bases removed from V and 5 bases from J, the gap between germline ends came to 11 bases. The CDR3 covers 13 residues. CDR3 sequence reads: CASSPTYLETQYF. Written as DNA, the CDR3 is TGTGCCAGCAGCCCGACTTACCTGGAGACCCAGTACTTC. Using reference TRBV14 and TRBJ2-5 for the parts outside the CDR3, the full variable domain is EAGVTQFPSHSVIEKGQTVTLRCDPISGHDNLYWYRRVMGKEIKFLLHFVKESKQDESGMPNNRFLAERTGGTYSTLKVQPAELEDSGVYFCASSPTYLETQYFGPGTRLLVL.

This rearrangement joins TRBV18 to TRBJ1-1; TRBD1 matches 7 bases. The CDR3 contains 15 residues. Germline CDR1 and CDR2: KGHSH and LQKENI. V lost 5 bases, J lost 0 bases, and 6 bases stayed unmatched. The CDR3 spells CASSSSTGLNTEAFF. The CDR3, as DNA: TGTGCCAGCTCATCCTCGACAGGGCTGAACACTGAAGCTTTCTTT.

The rearrangement links TRBV30 to TRBJ2-1, with 11 bases aligning to TRBD2. Per the germline V gene, CDR1 is GTSNPN and CDR2 is SVGIG (reference sequence). The trim removed 1 base at V and 3 bases at J, leaving 11 bases unmatched. This CDR3 has 18 amino acids. CDR3 sequence: CAWSGRTSGPLLYNEQFF. For the CDR3, the DNA is TGTGCCTGGAGTGGCAGGACTAGCGGGCCCCTCCTCTACAATGAGCAGTTCTTC.

This chain joins TRBV18 and TRBJ1-1; 8 bases agree with TRBD1. This CDR3 is 15 amino acids long. Germline V gene data show CDR1 as KGHSH and CDR2 as LQKENI. With 4 bases clipped from V and 3 bases from J, the junction kept 7 bases outside the gene matches. Here the CDR3 DNA reads TGTGCCAGCTCACAACAGGGGGGGGTGGACACTGAAGCTTTCTTT. This gives the protein CASSQQGGVDTEAFF.

This CDR3 is CASSQDEWTSGTDTQYF. In DNA, the CDR3 is TGTGCCAGCAGCCAAGATGAGTGGACTAGCGGCACAGATACGCAGTATTTT. This rearrangement joins TRBV4-2 to TRBJ2-3, with 9 bases fitting TRBD2. Germline CDR1 is LGHNA and CDR2 is YNFKEQ. The trim removed 0 bases at V and 1 base at J, leaving 5 bases unmatched. The CDR3 has 17 amino acids.

The chain has TRBV11-3 and TRBJ1-2; D remains ambiguous. Trimming took off 3 bases at V and 9 bases at J, with 23 bases between the two ends. Germline assignment: CDR1 SGHNT and CDR2 YENEEA. This CDR3 is built from 16 residues. The CDR3 protein is CASSLHTHKSFSRYTF. The CDR3, as DNA: TGTGCCAGCAGCTTGCACACCCACAAATCCTTCTCACGCTACACCTTC.

V usage is TRBV7-9 and J usage is TRBJ2-1; TRBD2 aligns across 9 bases. Germline trimming cut 4 bases from V and 4 bases from J; bases unmatched to any gene: 14. Germline CDR1 SEHNR, CDR2 FQNEAQ (reference sequence). The CDR3 sequence is 18 residues long. The CDR3 DNA reads TGTGCCAGCAGCTCCCCACTTAGTCTAGCGGGATCTTACAATGAGCAGTTCTTC. As protein: CASSSPLSLAGSYNEQFF. Together with reference TRBV7-9 and TRBJ2-1, the CDR3 gives the full variable domain: DTGVSQNPRHKITKRGQNVTFRCDPISEHNRLYWYRQTLGQGPEFLTYFQNEAQLEKSRLLSDRFSAERPKGSFSTLEIQRTEQGDSAMYLCASSSPLSLAGSYNEQFFGPGTRLTVL.

The chain uses TRBV5-8 and TRBJ2-6; possibly TRBD1 for D (6 bases). Trimming cost V 4 bases and J 0 bases, with 14 bases left between them. CDR3 length: 17 residues. Germline CDR1 is SGHTS and CDR2 is YDEGEE. CDR3 amino acids: CASSPAGTPSGANVLTF. The CDR3, as DNA: TGTGCCAGCAGCCCTGCCGGGACACCCTCTGGGGCCAACGTCCTGACTTTC.

The chain couples TRBV5-1 to TRBJ2-5; 12 bases are a match to TRBD2. The germline gives CDR1 SGHRS, CDR2 YFSETQ. V shed 4 bases, J shed 2 bases, and the junction held 6 bases outside the gene matches. This CDR3 comprises 16 residues. The CDR3 spells CASSPRLAGVQETQYF. The DNA of the CDR3 is TGCGCCAGCAGCCCTCGACTAGCGGGAGTACAAGAGACCCAGTACTTC.

This chain uses TRBV27 with TRBJ1-3; TRBD1 might be the D (6 bases). Between the trimmed V and J ends, which lost 5 bases and 7 bases, there was a span of 9 bases. This CDR3 contains 12 residues. The V gene's germline CDR1 is MNHEY and CDR2 SMNVEV (reference sequence). The CDR3 protein is CASSPTGNTIYF. The CDR3 region has the DNA TGTGCCAGCAGTCCTACAGGGAACACCATATATTTT.

The chain recombines TRBV12-5 with TRBJ2-2; 10 positions agree with TRBD1. V lost 9 bases, J lost 6 bases, and 4 bases stayed unmatched. Germline assignment: CDR1 LGHNT and CDR2 FRNRAP. The CDR3 consists of 13 residues. CDR3 bases: TGTGCTAGCGGGACAGGGGAACCCGGGGAGCTGTTTTTT. The encoded protein is CASGTGEPGELFF.

The chain carries TRBV28 and TRBJ1-4; tentative D call: TRBD1 (5 bases). Trimming removed 8 bases from V and 4 bases from J, with 14 bases in between. This CDR3 region has 14 residues. Germline V gives CDR1 MDHEN, CDR2 SYDVKM. The CDR3 sequence: CASRQGSFNEKLFF. The DNA for the CDR3 is TGTGCCAGCCGGCAGGGCTCCTTTAATGAAAAACTGTTTTTT.

This chain uses TRBV6-1 with TRBJ1-2; 9 bases agree with TRBD1. Trimming removed 1 base from V and 8 bases from J; junction bases left unmatched: 14. CDR1 is MNHNS, CDR2 SASEGT, per germline. The CDR3 has 17 amino acids. The CDR3 sequence is CASSEGGTGLGSPGYTF. In nucleotides, the CDR3 is TGTGCCAGCAGTGAAGGCGGGACAGGGTTGGGCAGCCCCGGCTACACCTTC.

The chain carries TRBV2 and TRBJ2-3; 9 positions agree with TRBD2. The CDR3 spans 14 residues. CDR1 is SNHLY and CDR2 is FYNNEI in the germline V gene. With V trimmed by 4 bases and J by 7 bases, 6 bases remained unmatched. CDR3 sequence reads: CASSGTAGGYTQYF. The DNA for the CDR3 is TGTGCCAGCAGTGGAACAGCGGGGGGATATACGCAGTATTTT.

The CDR3 loop is CASSLTSGQETQYF. The CDR3 region has the DNA TGTGCCAGCAGCCTCACTAGCGGCCAAGAGACCCAGTACTTC. The chain has TRBV9 and TRBJ2-5; 8 bases line up with TRBD2. The germline CDR1 and CDR2 sequences are SGDLS and YYNGEE. J lost 1 base, V lost 4 bases, and 3 bases had no gene match. The CDR3 has 14 amino acids.

V and J are TRBV28 and TRBJ2-4; the match to TRBD1 covers 9 bases. V dropped 6 bases and J dropped 7; count of bases not matched to a gene: 4. Germline V gene lookup returns CDR1 MDHEN and CDR2 SYDVKM. The CDR3 sequence is 13 residues long. CDR3: CASRGQGVNIQYF. CDR3 bases: TGTGCCAGCAGGGGACAGGGTGTGAACATTCAGTACTTC.

The chain is built from TRBV5-1 and TRBJ2-7; the match to TRBD1 covers 9 bases. The germline V gene has CDR1 SGHRS and CDR2 YFSETQ. CDR3 size: 13 residues. Trimming took 3 bases from V and 6 from J; bases not matched to a gene: 4. This chain's CDR3 is CASSSGQGSEQYF. The DNA for the CDR3 is TGCGCCAGCAGCTCGGGACAGGGCAGCGAGCAGTACTTC. Filled out from reference TRBV5-1 and TRBJ2-7, the complete variable domain reads KAGVTQTPRYLIKTRGQQVTLSCSPISGHRSVSWYQQTPGQGLQFLFEYFSETQRNKGNFPGRFSGRQFSNSRSEMNVSTLELGDSALYLCASSSGQGSEQYFGPGTRLTVT.

The chain carries TRBV7-2 and TRBJ1-2; D might be TRBD1 (5 bases). Germline loops: CDR1 SGHTA, CDR2 FQGNSA. The CDR3 has 15 residues. Trimming removed 3 bases from V and 1 base from J, with 12 bases in between. The CDR3 spells CASSFGAGNNYGYTF. The DNA for the CDR3 is TGTGCCAGCAGCTTCGGTGCAGGGAATAACTATGGCTACACCTTC.

The V call is TRBV19, the J call TRBJ2-1; TRBD2 matches 8 bases. CDR3 size: 15 residues. Germline assignment: CDR1 LNHDA and CDR2 SQIVND (reference sequence). V was clipped by 5 bases and J by 3 bases; unmatched bases: 6. The CDR3: CASSPGTRGYNEQFF. CDR3 nucleotides: TGTGCCAGTAGTCCGGGGACTAGGGGCTACAATGAGCAGTTCTTC.

The CDR3 nucleotides are TGTGCCAGCAGAGGAAGCGGGGGGGCGGCTGAGCAGTTCTTC. This encodes CASRGSGGAAEQFF. The chain links TRBV6-5 to TRBJ2-1, with 10 bases identical to TRBD2. Per the germline V gene, CDR1 is MNHEY and CDR2 is SVGAGI. The CDR3 extends over 14 amino acids. V trimming: 6 bases; J trimming: 9 bases; junction bases outside the gene matches: 8.

V is TRBV28 and J is TRBJ1-5; D may be TRBD1 (5 bases). V was shortened by 3 bases and J by 2 bases, with 11 bases between the two germline ends. In germline, CDR1 is MDHEN, CDR2 SYDVKM. This CDR3 is 15 amino acids long. CDR3 DNA: TGTGCCAGCAGTTTGGTGGGGGGAGGCAATCAGCCCCAGCATTTT. Translating it yields CASSLVGGGNQPQHF.